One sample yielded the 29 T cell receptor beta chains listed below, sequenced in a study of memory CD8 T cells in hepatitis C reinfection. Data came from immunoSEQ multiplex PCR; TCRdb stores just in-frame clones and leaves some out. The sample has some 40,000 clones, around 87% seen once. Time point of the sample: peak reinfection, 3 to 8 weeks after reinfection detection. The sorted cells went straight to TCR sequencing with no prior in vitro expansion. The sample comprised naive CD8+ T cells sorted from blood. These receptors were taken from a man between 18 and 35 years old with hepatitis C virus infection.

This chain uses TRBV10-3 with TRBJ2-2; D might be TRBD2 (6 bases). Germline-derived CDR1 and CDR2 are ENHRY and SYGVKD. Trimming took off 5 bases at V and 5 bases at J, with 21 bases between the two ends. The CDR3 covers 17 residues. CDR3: CAISFVGGGDGTGELFF. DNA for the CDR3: TGTGCCATCAGTTTTGTAGGTGGAGGGGATGGTACCGGGGAGCTGTTTTTT.

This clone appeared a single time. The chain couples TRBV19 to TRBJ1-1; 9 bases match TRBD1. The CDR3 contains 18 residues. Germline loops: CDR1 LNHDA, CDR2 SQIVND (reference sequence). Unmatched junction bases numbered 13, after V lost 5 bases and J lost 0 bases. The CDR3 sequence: CASSLSRDRVDMNTEAFF. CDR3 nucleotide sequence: TGTGCCAGTAGTCTGTCCCGGGACAGGGTAGATATGAACACTGAAGCTTTCTTT.

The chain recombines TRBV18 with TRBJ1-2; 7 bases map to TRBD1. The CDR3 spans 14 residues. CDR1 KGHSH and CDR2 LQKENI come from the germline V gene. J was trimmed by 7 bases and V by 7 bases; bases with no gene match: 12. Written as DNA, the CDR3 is TGTGCCAGCTTCCGTGAGGGGGCTGAGAGTGGCTACACCTTC. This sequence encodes CASFREGAESGYTF.

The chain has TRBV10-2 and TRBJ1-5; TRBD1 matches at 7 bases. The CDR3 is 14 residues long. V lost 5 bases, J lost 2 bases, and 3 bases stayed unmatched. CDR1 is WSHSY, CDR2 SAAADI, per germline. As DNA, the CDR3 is TGCGCCAGCAGTTTTGGACAGGGCAATCAGCCCCAGCATTTT. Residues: CASSFGQGNQPQHF.

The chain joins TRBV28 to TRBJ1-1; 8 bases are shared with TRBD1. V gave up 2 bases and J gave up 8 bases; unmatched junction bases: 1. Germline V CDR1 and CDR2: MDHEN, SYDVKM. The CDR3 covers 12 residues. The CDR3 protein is CASSLGQGEAFF. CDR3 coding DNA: TGTGCCAGCAGTTTAGGACAGGGCGAAGCTTTCTTT.

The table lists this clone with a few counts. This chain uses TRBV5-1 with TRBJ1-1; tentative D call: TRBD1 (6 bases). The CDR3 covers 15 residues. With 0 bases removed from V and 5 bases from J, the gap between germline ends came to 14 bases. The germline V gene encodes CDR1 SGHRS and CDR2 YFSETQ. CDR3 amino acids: CASSLGRAGDTEAFF. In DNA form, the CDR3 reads TGCGCCAGCAGCTTGGGCAGGGCAGGGGATACTGAAGCTTTCTTT. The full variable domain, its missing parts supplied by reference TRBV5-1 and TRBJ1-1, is KAGVTQTPRYLIKTRGQQVTLSCSPISGHRSVSWYQQTPGQGLQFLFEYFSETQRNKGNFPGRFSGRQFSNSRSEMNVSTLELGDSALYLCASSLGRAGDTEAFFGQGTRLTVV.

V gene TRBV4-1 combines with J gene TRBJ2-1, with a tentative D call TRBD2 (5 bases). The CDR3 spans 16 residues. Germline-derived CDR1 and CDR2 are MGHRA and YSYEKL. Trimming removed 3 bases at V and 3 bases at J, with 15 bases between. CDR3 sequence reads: CASSQNTGLYYNEQFF. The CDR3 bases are TGCGCCAGCAGCCAGAATACCGGACTTTACTACAATGAGCAGTTCTTC.

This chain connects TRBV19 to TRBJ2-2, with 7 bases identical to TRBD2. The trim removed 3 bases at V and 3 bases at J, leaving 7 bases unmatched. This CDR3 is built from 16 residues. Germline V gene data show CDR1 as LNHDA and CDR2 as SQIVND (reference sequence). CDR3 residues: CASSIRGRDDTGELFF. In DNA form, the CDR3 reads TGTGCCAGTAGTATCCGAGGGAGGGACGACACCGGGGAGCTGTTTTTT. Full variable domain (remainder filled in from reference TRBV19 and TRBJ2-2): DGGITQSPKYLFRKEGQNVTLSCEQNLNHDAMYWYRQDPGQGLRLIYYSQIVNDFQKGDIAEGYSVSREKKESFPLTVTSAQKNPTAFYLCASSIRGRDDTGELFFGEGSRLTVL.

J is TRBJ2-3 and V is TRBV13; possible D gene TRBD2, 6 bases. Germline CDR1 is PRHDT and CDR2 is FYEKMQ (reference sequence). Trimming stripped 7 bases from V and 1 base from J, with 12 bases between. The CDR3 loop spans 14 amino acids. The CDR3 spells CASILGLRTDTQYF. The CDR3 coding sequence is TGTGCCAGCATTCTGGGACTGCGCACAGATACGCAGTATTTT.

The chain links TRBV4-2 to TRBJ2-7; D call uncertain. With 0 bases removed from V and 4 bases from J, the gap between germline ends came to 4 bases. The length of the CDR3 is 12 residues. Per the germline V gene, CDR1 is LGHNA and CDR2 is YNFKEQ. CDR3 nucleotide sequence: TGTGCCAGCAGCCAAGACAGTTACGAGCAGTACTTC. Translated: CASSQDSYEQYF.

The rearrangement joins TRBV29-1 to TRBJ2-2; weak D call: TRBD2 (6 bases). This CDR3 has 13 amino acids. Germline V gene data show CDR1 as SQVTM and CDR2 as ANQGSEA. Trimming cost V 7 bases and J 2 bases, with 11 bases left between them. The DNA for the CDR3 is TGCAGCGCTAGCGCCCAAAACACCGGGGAGCTGTTTTTT. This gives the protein CSASAQNTGELFF.

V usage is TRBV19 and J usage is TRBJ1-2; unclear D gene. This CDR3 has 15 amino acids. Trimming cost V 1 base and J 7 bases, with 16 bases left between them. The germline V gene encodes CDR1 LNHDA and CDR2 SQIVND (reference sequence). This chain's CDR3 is CASSIVGGGESGYTF. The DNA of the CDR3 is TGTGCCAGTAGTATAGTAGGCGGTGGTGAGAGTGGCTACACCTTC. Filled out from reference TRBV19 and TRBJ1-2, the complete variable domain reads DGGITQSPKYLFRKEGQNVTLSCEQNLNHDAMYWYRQDPGQGLRLIYYSQIVNDFQKGDIAEGYSVSREKKESFPLTVTSAQKNPTAFYLCASSIVGGGESGYTFGSGTRLTVV.

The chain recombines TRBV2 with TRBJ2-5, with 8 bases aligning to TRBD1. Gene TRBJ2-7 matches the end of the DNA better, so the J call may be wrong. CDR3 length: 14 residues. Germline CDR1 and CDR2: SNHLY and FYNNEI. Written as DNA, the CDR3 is TGTGCCAGCAGTGATACAGGGGGCTCCTACGAGCAGTACTTC. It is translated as CASSDTGGSYEQYF.

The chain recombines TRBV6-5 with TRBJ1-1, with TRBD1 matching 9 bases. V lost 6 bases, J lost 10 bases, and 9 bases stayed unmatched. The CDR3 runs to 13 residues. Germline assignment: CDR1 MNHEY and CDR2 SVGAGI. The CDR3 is CASSPGTGLRAFF. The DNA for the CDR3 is TGTGCCAGCAGCCCCGGGACAGGGTTACGAGCTTTCTTT.

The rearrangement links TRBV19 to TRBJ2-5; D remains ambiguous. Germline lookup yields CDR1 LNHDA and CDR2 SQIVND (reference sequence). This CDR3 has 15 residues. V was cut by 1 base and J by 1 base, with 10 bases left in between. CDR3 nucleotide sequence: TGTGCCAGTAGTATAGTTGGCGGCCCCCAAGAGACCCAGTACTTC. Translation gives CASSIVGGPQETQYF.

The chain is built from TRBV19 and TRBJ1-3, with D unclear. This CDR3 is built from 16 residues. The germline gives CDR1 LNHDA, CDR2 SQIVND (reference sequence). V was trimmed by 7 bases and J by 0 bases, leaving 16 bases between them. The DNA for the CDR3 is TGTGCCAGTACCAGAAGCGGCGGCTCCTCTGGAAACACCATATATTTT. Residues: CASTRSGGSSGNTIYF.

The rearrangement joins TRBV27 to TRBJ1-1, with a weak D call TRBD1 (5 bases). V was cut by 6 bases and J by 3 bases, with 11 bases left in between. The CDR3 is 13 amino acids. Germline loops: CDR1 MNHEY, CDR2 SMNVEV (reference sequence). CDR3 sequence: CASRPPGDTEAFF. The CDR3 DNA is TGTGCCAGCAGACCCCCGGGGGACACTGAAGCTTTCTTT.

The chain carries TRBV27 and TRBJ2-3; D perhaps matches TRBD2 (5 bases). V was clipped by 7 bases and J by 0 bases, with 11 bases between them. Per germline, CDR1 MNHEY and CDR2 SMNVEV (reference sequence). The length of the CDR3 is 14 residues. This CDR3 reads CASTPGLSTDTQYF. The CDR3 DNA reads TGTGCCAGCACCCCCGGACTGAGCACAGATACGCAGTATTTT.

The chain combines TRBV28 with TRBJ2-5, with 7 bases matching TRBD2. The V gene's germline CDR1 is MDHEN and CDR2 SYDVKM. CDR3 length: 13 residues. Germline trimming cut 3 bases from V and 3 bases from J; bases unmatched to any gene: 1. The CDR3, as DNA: TGTGCCAGCAGTTTTGCGGGAGAAGAGACCCAGTACTTC. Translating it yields CASSFAGEETQYF.

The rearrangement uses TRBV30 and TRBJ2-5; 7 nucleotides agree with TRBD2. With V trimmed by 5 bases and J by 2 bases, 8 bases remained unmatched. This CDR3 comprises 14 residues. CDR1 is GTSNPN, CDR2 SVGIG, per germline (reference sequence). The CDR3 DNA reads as TGTGCCTGGGGGGGGAGGGCGTATCAAGAGACCCAGTACTTC. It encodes CAWGGRAYQETQYF.

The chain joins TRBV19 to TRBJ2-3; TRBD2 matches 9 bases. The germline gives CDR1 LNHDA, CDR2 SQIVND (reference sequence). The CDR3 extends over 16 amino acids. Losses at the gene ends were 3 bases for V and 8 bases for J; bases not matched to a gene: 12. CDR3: CASSILLRGGPGTQYF. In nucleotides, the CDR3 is TGTGCCAGTAGTATCCTCCTGCGGGGGGGCCCCGGTACGCAGTATTTT.

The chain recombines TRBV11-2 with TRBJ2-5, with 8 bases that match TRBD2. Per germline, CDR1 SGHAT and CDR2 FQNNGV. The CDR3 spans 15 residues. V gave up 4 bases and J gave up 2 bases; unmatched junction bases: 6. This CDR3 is CASSSGAGVQETQYF. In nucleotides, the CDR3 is TGTGCCAGCAGCTCTGGAGCGGGAGTACAAGAGACCCAGTACTTC. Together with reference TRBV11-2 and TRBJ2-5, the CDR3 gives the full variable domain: EAGVAQSPRYKIIEKRQSVAFWCNPISGHATLYWYQQILGQGPKLLIQFQNNGVVDDSQLPKDRFSAERLKGVDSTLKIQPAKLEDSAVYLCASSSGAGVQETQYFGPGTRLLVL.

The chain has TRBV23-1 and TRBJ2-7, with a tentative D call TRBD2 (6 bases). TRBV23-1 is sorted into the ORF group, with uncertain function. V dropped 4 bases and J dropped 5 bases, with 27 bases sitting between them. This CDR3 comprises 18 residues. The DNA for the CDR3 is TGCGCCAGCAGTCCCAGCGTTTCCGCTAGCGCCCTCGGGAACGAGCAGTACTTC. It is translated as CASSPSVSASALGNEQYF.

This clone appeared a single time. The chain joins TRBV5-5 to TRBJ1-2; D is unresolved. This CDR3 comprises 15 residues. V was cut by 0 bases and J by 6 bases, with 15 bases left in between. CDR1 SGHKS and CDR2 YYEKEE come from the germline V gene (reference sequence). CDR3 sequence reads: CASSLEWAALHGYTF. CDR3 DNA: TGTGCCAGCAGCTTGGAGTGGGCAGCTCTCCATGGCTACACCTTC.

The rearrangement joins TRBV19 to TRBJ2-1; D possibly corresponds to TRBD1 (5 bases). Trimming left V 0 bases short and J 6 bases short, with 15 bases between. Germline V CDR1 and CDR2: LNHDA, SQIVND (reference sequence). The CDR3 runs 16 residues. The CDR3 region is CASSIDPDKAPNEQFF. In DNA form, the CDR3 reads TGTGCCAGTAGTATAGACCCGGACAAGGCCCCCAATGAGCAGTTCTTC. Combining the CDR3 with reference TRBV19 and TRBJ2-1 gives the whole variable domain DGGITQSPKYLFRKEGQNVTLSCEQNLNHDAMYWYRQDPGQGLRLIYYSQIVNDFQKGDIAEGYSVSREKKESFPLTVTSAQKNPTAFYLCASSIDPDKAPNEQFFGPGTRLTVL.

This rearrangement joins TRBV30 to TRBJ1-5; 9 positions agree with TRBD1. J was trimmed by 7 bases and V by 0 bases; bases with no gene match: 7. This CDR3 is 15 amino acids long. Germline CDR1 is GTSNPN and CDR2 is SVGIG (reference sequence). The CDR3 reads CAWSVKGQGWQPQHF. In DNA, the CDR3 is TGTGCCTGGAGTGTAAAGGGACAGGGCTGGCAGCCCCAGCATTTT.

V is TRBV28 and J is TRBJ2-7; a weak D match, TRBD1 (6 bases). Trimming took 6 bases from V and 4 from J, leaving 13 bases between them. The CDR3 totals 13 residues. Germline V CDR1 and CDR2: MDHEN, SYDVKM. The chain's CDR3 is CASSSRGQYEQYF. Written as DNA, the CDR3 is TGTGCCAGCAGCTCCAGGGGACAATACGAGCAGTACTTC.

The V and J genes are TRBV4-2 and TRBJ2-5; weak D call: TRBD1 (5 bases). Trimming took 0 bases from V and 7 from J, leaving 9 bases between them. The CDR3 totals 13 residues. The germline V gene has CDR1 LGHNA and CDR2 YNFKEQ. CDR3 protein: CASSQEGQVTQYF. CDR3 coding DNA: TGTGCCAGCAGCCAAGAGGGGCAGGTGACCCAGTACTTC.

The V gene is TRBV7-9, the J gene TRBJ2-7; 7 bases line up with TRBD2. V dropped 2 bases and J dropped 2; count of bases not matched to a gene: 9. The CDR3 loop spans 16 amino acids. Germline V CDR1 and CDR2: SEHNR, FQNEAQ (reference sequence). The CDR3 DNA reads TGTGCCAGCAGCTTAAGTGGAGGGACTACCGCCTACGAGCAGTACTTC. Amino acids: CASSLSGGTTAYEQYF.